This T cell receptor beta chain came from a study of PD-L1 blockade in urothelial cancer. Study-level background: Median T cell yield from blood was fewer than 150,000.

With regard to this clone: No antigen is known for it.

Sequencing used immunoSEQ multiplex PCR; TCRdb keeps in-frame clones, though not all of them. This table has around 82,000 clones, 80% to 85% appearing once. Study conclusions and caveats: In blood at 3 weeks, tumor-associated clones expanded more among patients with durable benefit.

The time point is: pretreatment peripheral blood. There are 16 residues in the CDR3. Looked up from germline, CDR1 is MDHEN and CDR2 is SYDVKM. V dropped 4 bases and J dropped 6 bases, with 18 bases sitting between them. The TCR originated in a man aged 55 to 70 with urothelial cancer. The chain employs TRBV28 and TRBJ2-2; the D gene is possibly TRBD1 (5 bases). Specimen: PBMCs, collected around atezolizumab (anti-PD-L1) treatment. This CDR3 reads CASSSQDKGEPGELFF. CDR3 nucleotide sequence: TGTGCCAGCAGTTCCCAGGACAAAGGGGAACCCGGGGAGCTGTTTTTT.